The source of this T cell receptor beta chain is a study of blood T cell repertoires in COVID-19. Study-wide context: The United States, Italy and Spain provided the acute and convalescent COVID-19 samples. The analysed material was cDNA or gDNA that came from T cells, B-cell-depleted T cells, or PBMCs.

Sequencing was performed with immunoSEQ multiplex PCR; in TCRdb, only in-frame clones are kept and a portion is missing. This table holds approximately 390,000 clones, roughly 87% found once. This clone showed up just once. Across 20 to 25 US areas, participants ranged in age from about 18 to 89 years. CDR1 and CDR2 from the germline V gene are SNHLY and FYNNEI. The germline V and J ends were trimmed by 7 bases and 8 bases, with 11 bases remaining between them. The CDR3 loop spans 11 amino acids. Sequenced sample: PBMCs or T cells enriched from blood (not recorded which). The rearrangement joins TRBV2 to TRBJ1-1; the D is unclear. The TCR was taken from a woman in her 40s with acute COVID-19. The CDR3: CASTRGVEAFF. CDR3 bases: TGTGCCAGCACCCGAGGTGTCGAAGCTTTCTTT. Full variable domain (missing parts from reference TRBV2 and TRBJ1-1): EPEVTQTPSHQVTQMGQEVILRCVPISNHLYFYWYRQILGQKVEFLVSFYNNEISEKSEIFDDQFSVERPDGSNFTLKIRSTKLEDSAMYFCASTRGVEAFFGQGTRLTVV.